This T cell receptor (beta chain) was found in a study of blood T cell repertoires in COVID-19 (dated by TCRdb to 2018 to 2021). For context, the study as a whole: Samples covering the acute and convalescent phases of COVID-19 were provided by collaborators in the United States, Italy and Spain. The material from the prospective study consisted of cDNA or gDNA derived from T cells, B-cell-depleted T cells, or PBMCs. Deeply sampled blood TCRbeta repertoires from subjects exposed to, actively infected with, or recovered from COVID-19 were included in the dataset. A freely available public database, intended as a resource for researchers studying the immune response to SARS-CoV-2, is where the repertoires were released. Samples were obtained from the ongoing ImmuneRACE study (first 160 participants) and from over a thousand subjects provided by 6 global collaborators. A de-identified subject ID, COVID-19 status, age in years and sex were almost always included in the sample metadata. HLA class I and class II types, where available, came from metadata supplied by the sample provider rather than from assay-based typing.

Each collaborating institution followed its own protocols to collect whole blood in K2EDTA tubes. For TCRbeta analysis, collaborators shipped samples in one of three forms: frozen whole blood, isolated PBMCs, or DNA extracted from either of those sample types. TCRbeta CDR3 regions were amplified from genomic DNA using the immunoSEQ Assay, a bias-controlled multiplex PCR. On the authors' methods: The number of nucleated cells in each sample was estimated from the amplification of reference gene primers within the assay. Sequence reads were collapsed and filtered to measure the absolute abundance of every unique TCRbeta CDR3 rearrangement. Productive Simpson clonality was computed per sample as the square root of Simpson's diversity index over productive rearrangements. TCRdb holds this immuneACCESS table with in-frame rearrangements only. Some clones are missing; in checked studies, unresolved V genes explain under half, and the rest has no known cause. The DNA gave D and trimming, while V, J and clone size come from that table. This sample holds some 80,000 clones; more than 65% were observed only once. The ten largest clones represent approximately 19% of the sample.

Results the study describes overall, beyond this receptor: The amount of clinical and demographic metadata varied by source and participant and was provided uncurated.

A remark on this clone: This receptor's antigen is unknown. Per-nucleotide qualities are absent, and no much larger clonotype sits a single base away.

CDR1 LGHNA and CDR2 YSLEER are derived from the germline V gene. The CDR3 holds 13 amino acids from the cysteine to the phenylalanine. Only CDR3 DNA remains: 39 bases, in frame from the first base. Trimming takes 3 bases from V and 5 bases from J, and the germline ends sit 8 bases apart. What was sequenced was peripheral blood. The origin of this receptor is a woman over 75 with active or convalescent COVID-19. This sequence uses TRBV4-3 and TRBJ2-1; there is no confident call for the D gene. The nucleotide sequence is given as TGCGCCAGCAGCCATGAAGCTAACAATGAGCAGTTCTTC. This yields the protein CASSHEANNEQFF.